This T cell receptor (beta chain) was recovered during a study of blood T cell repertoires in COVID-19. V was clipped by 2 bases and J by 3 bases; unmatched bases: 4. This CDR3 is built from 15 residues. The germline gives CDR1 GTSNPN, CDR2 SVGIG (reference sequence). The table came from immunoSEQ multiplex PCR; TCRdb's copy has only in-frame clones and leaves some out. The profile shows nearly 70,000 clones, nearly 90% of them singletons. Sequenced material: peripheral blood. The receptor was derived from a woman aged 45-60 years with COVID-19, enrolled during active disease. The chain uses TRBV30 and TRBJ1-5; 10 nucleotides agree with TRBD1. This chain's CDR3 is CAWSRGTGDNQPQHF. The CDR3 DNA is TGTGCCTGGAGTCGCGGGACAGGGGACAATCAGCCCCAGCATTTT.